This TCR beta chain was captured by sequencing in a study of cytomegalovirus exposure and HLA in healthy donors. Study in general: From roughly 180 million T cells, an earlier analysis saw some 120 million unique TCR beta sequences. Broader study findings: As a later analysis showed, a missense DCLRE1C variant was linked to trimming of TCR beta V- and J-genes.

Concerning this clone itself: What it recognizes is unknown.

Both 60 Vbeta primers and 13 Jbeta primers went into the PCR. Sequencing used immunoSEQ multiplex PCR; TCRdb keeps in-frame clones, though not all of them. The table has around 150,000 clones, 60% to 80% seen once. The clonotype was recovered from a man between 18 and 29 years old in good health and CMV-seropositive. The sequencing input was PBMCs.

CDR3 sequence: CSVVGGNTGELFF. CDR3 DNA: TGCAGCGTTGTCGGCGGGAACACCGGGGAGCTGTTTTTT. This sequence joins TRBV29-1 and TRBJ2-2, with unresolved D. Trimming left V 4 bases short and J 1 base short, with 7 bases between. In germline, CDR1 is SQVTM, CDR2 ANQGSEA. The CDR3 is 13 amino acids.